The T cell receptor beta chain described here comes from a study of control samples from healthy donors and cancer patients. In its sample, this clone was seen a few times. Assay: immunoSEQ multiplex PCR; the TCRdb copy retains only in-frame clones and omits some. The data show some 160,000 clones, 90% to 95% seen once. The sample comprised blood. This TCR derives from a woman in her 30s in good health.

Written as DNA, the CDR3 is TGCGCCAGCAGCTTGGGGGGCCTACGGCGGGAGACCCAGTACTTC. Translating it yields CASSLGGLRRETQYF. The rearrangement uses TRBV5-1 and TRBJ2-5; the D gene is possibly TRBD1 (5 bases). V gave up 0 bases and J gave up 5 bases, with 14 bases separating them. This CDR3 is 15 amino acids long. From germline, CDR1 is SGHRS and CDR2 YFSETQ.